The rows below give T cell receptor beta chains drawn from one sample of a study of beta chain features in type 1 diabetes. Measured with immunoSEQ multiplex PCR; TCRdb has only the in-frame clones, and not every one. There are about 360,000 clones in the sample; roughly 12% occur only once, and more than 0.015% lies in the top ten. The sample comprised naive CD4+ T cells from blood. All receptors derive from a man between 18 and 35 years old in good health. CDR3s include the opening cysteine and the closing phenylalanine or tryptophan. D genes are given only for firm matches. Clone size is shown for a subset of rows, as once, few, many or a class of expanded clone.

DNA	CDR3	D	size	V	J
TGTGCCAGCAGCCGGGGACAGGGTTCCACACAGGCTGAAGCTTTCTTT	CASSRGQGSTQAEAFF	TRBD1	NA	TRBV11-2	TRBJ1-1
TGTGCCAGCAGTTGGGACAGCCACCAAGAGACCCAGTACTTC	CASSWDSHQETQYF	TRBD1	NA	TRBV27	TRBJ2-5
TGTGCCAGCAACAGGGGGGACCCACTAACCGGGGAGCTGTTTTTT	CASNRGDPLTGELFF	TRBD1	few	TRBV25-1	TRBJ2-2
TGTGCCTGGAGCCCGGGGGAGACCCAGTACTTC	CAWSPGETQYF	NA	NA	TRBV30	TRBJ2-5
TGTGCCAGCAGCCTCAGCCGGGACAGGGAAGCGGCTGGCTACACCTTC	CASSLSRDREAAGYTF	TRBD1	NA	TRBV7-9	TRBJ1-2
TGTGCCACCACATCCGGGACAGGGAACTCACCCCTCCACTTT	CATTSGTGNSPLHF	TRBD1	few	TRBV19	TRBJ1-6
TGTGCCAGCAGTGTCGGAGGGGATGGCTACACCTTC	CASSVGGDGYTF	NA	few	TRBV2	TRBJ1-2
TGTGCCAGTAGTATCCGGGACAGCTCCTACGAGCAGTACTTC	CASSIRDSSYEQYF	TRBD1	NA	TRBV19	TRBJ2-7
TGTGCCAGCAGCCCCAGCGGGAGAAGAGAGACCCAGTACTTC	CASSPSGRRETQYF	TRBD2	few	TRBV28	TRBJ2-5
TGTGCCAGCAGCTCTAGCGGGGGGTACAATGAGCAGTTCTTC	CASSSSGGYNEQFF	TRBD2	NA	TRBV11-3	TRBJ2-1
TGTGCCAGCAGCTTGAACTGGCGGGGGGGAAAAGAGACCCAGTACTTC	CASSLNWRGGKETQYF	TRBD2	few	TRBV7-2	TRBJ2-5
TGTGCCAGCAGTCTTTGGACAGGGAACACCGGGGAGCTGTTTTTT	CASSLWTGNTGELFF	TRBD1	few	TRBV28	TRBJ2-2
TGTGCCAGCAGCTTAGTTGGCGGGCAAGATACGCAGTATTTT	CASSLVGGQDTQYF	NA	NA	TRBV7-2	TRBJ2-3
TGTGCCAGCAGCTTAATCCGGGACAGTTCTGGCTACACCTTC	CASSLIRDSSGYTF	TRBD1	few	TRBV7-9	TRBJ1-2
TGTGCCTGGAGTGTACTTCCTGGGGACAGGGGCTCCTACGAGCAGTACTTC	CAWSVLPGDRGSYEQYF	TRBD1	NA	TRBV30	TRBJ2-7
TGCGCCAGCAGCCAGGGGACAGGGGGCTCTGGAAACACCATATATTTT	CASSQGTGGSGNTIYF	TRBD1	NA	TRBV4-3	TRBJ1-3
TGTGCCAGCAGGTCAGACAGGGGCTGGGGAGATACGCAGTATTTT	CASRSDRGWGDTQYF	TRBD1	NA	TRBV28	TRBJ2-3
TGCGCCAGCAGCCCTCGGGGGGTAGGGGAGACCCAGTACTTC	CASSPRGVGETQYF	TRBD2	NA	TRBV4-1	TRBJ2-5
TGTGCCAGCAGGATAGACTACTCCTACAATGAGCAGTTCTTC	CASRIDYSYNEQFF	NA	few	TRBV11-2	TRBJ2-1
TGTGCCAGCAGTGGCTCCGGGAGCGACTACGAGCAGTACTTC	CASSGSGSDYEQYF	NA	few	TRBV25-1	TRBJ2-7